What follows are 30 T cell receptor beta chains derived from one specimen sequenced in a study of blood T cells in healthy people across ages. Using a J-beta primer mix together with a sample-barcoded 5' primer, a second PCR was run for about 7 to 12 cycles. TCRdb reprocessed the 5' RACE reads via MiXCR and lists one record per CDR3 protein. The data contain 1.5 million to 2 million distinct CDR3 sequences, roughly 30% of them singletons. Sequences were obtained from blood. The receptors here all came from a woman aged 25 to 39 in good health.

This clonotype was seen repeatedly, ten times or more. CDR3 coding DNA: TGCGCCAGCAGCACCTTAGGGGATGAGCAGTTCTTC. Translated, it gives CASSTLGDEQFF. The V call is TRBV5-1, the J call TRBJ2-1; tentative D call: TRBD1 (5 bases). Germline V lookup: CDR1 SGHRS, CDR2 YFSETQ. This CDR3 spans 12 amino acids. The ends were cut back, 4 bases at V and 8 bases at J, with 10 bases in the middle.

DNA for the CDR3: TGTGCCAGCAGGCGGGAGGGAACCTACGAGCAGTACTTC. It yields the protein CASRREGTYEQYF. The V gene is TRBV6-1, the J gene TRBJ2-7; 9 positions agree with TRBD2. Trimming at V came to 6 bases and at J to 2 bases, leaving 2 bases not matched to a gene. Germline CDR1 MNHNS, CDR2 SASEGT. The CDR3 has 13 amino acids.

This clonotype has at least ten counts. The rearrangement joins TRBV5-1 to TRBJ1-1; D is possibly TRBD1 (6 bases). The V end was cut by 2 bases, the J end by 3 bases, with 11 bases between. Germline CDR1 SGHRS, CDR2 YFSETQ. This CDR3 spans 14 amino acids. CDR3 nucleotide sequence: TGCGCCAGCAGCTTACAGGGACGAGACACTGAAGCTTTCTTT. It encodes CASSLQGRDTEAFF.

This clonotype was detected only a few times. The chain has TRBV4-1 and TRBJ2-4; D uncertain. This CDR3 has 15 amino acids. V was trimmed by 2 bases and J by 1 base, leaving 9 bases between them. The V gene's germline CDR1 is MGHRA and CDR2 YSYEKL. This CDR3 reads CASSQRSDAKNIQYF. CDR3 DNA: TGCGCCAGCAGCCAACGGTCTGATGCCAAAAACATTCAGTACTTC.

The chain recombines TRBV27 with TRBJ2-7; no clear D. Germline CDR1 reads MNHEY; CDR2 reads SMNVEV (reference sequence). The V and J ends lost 6 bases and 5 bases respectively, with 14 bases between them. The CDR3 loop spans 13 amino acids. CDR3 in DNA: TGTGCCAGCAGCCCCTCCCCCGGCCACGAGCAGTACTTC. Its translation is CASSPSPGHEQYF.

The chain uses TRBV11-2 and TRBJ1-5; 8 bases line up with TRBD1. The V gene end was trimmed by 2 bases and the J gene end by 5 bases; junction bases not matched to a gene: 8. This CDR3 has 16 residues. Per the germline V gene, CDR1 is SGHAT and CDR2 is FQNNGV. CDR3: CASSLSGGTGHQPQHF. The DNA of the CDR3 is TGTGCCAGCAGCTTAAGTGGCGGGACAGGACATCAGCCCCAGCATTTT.

The CDR3 spells CASSVTGKGGDTQYF. In DNA, the CDR3 is TGCGCCAGCAGTGTAACCGGGAAGGGGGGCGATACGCAGTATTTT. The chain is built from TRBV10-1 and TRBJ2-3, with D possibly being TRBD1 or TRBD2 (6 bases each). Trimming cost V 4 bases and J 6 bases, with 17 bases left between them. There are 15 residues in the CDR3. Germline CDR1 reads WNHNN; CDR2 reads SYGVQD (reference sequence).

About this clonotype: This may come from a read error, since a much larger clone is one base off. The chain employs TRBV4-1 and TRBJ1-2, with D maybe TRBD1 (5 bases). CDR3 size: 15 residues. V gave up 1 base and J gave up 0 bases, with 9 bases separating them. The germline gives CDR1 MGHRA, CDR2 YSYEKL. CDR3 amino acids: CASSQGRVANYGYTF. Here the CDR3 DNA reads TGCGCCAGCAGCCAAGGCAGGGTAGCTAACTATGGCTACACCTTC.

This clonotype was seen at least ten times. This sequence joins TRBV20-1 and TRBJ2-5; D perhaps matches TRBD2 (6 bases). V lost 8 bases, J lost 5 bases, and 18 bases lay in between. The CDR3 has 13 amino acids. CDR1 is DFQATT and CDR2 is SNEGSKA in the germline V gene (reference sequence). In DNA, the CDR3 is TGCAGTTCGTCATCGGGGGTGATTGAGACCCAGTACTTC. Residues: CSSSSGVIETQYF.

This clonotype was counted a few times. This chain uses TRBV12-3 or TRBV12-4 with TRBJ1-5, with TRBD1 matching 8 bases. V dropped 6 bases and J dropped 6; count of bases not matched to a gene: 10. CDR3 size: 15 residues. CDR3 nucleotide sequence: TGTGCCAGCAGCCCGGGACAGGCCTCCACTCAGCCCCAGCATTTT. This sequence encodes CASSPGQASTQPQHF.

This clonotype has a handful of counts. The chain is built from TRBV20-1 and TRBJ2-7; 8 nucleotides match TRBD1. Trimming removed 6 bases from V and 1 base from J; junction bases left unmatched: 8. The CDR3 is made up of 14 amino acids. Germline CDR1 is DFQATT and CDR2 is SNEGSKA (reference sequence). The CDR3 is CSALGQGRSYEQYF. CDR3 DNA: TGCAGTGCGCTCGGACAGGGTAGGTCCTACGAGCAGTACTTC.

This clonotype occurred many times. The chain couples TRBV20-1 to TRBJ2-3, with 8 nucleotides matching TRBD2. This CDR3 has 14 residues. Germline V gene lookup returns CDR1 DFQATT and CDR2 SNEGSKA (reference sequence). J was trimmed by 5 bases and V by 1 base; bases with no gene match: 5. In DNA form, the CDR3 reads TGCAGTGCTAGAGTCGGGGGGGCCCTAGATACGCAGTATTTT. Its translation: CSARVGGALDTQYF.

The chain is built from TRBV9 and TRBJ2-1; 14 bases map to TRBD2. V lost 0 bases and J lost 6; bases outside the gene matches: 8. There are 18 residues in the CDR3. Germline values: CDR1 SGDLS, CDR2 YYNGEE. The CDR3 loop reads CASSVAPTGTSGSNEQFF. CDR3 coding DNA: TGTGCCAGCAGCGTAGCTCCGACCGGGACTAGCGGGAGCAATGAGCAGTTCTTC.

J is TRBJ2-1 and V is TRBV6-5; D not certain. The ends were cut back, 0 bases at V and 5 bases at J, with 5 bases in the middle. The germline V gene encodes CDR1 MNHEY and CDR2 SVGAGI. The CDR3 has 13 residues. CDR3 DNA sequence: TGTGCCAGCAGTTACTCGATAGACAATGAGCAGTTCTTC. Translated: CASSYSIDNEQFF.

The J gene is TRBJ2-5, the V gene TRBV3-1; TRBD2 matches at 8 bases. In germline, CDR1 is LGHDT, CDR2 YNNKEL (reference sequence). The ends lost 4 bases at V and 2 bases at J; junction bases unmatched: 6. The CDR3 runs to 15 residues. The CDR3 region is CASSLPGLAQETQYF. The CDR3 coding sequence is TGTGCCAGCAGCCTCCCTGGACTAGCTCAAGAGACCCAGTACTTC.

This clonotype was recorded at least ten times. The rearrangement joins TRBV20-1 to TRBJ1-5; D unclear. Germline values: CDR1 DFQATT, CDR2 SNEGSKA (reference sequence). V was shortened by 6 bases and J by 3 bases, with 15 bases between the two germline ends. The length of the CDR3 is 14 residues. This CDR3 reads CSAGGRRTNQPQHF. In DNA, the CDR3 is TGCAGTGCAGGCGGGCGGCGTACCAATCAGCCCCAGCATTTT.

This clonotype showed up just a few times. J is TRBJ2-1 and V is TRBV28; 10 nucleotides align to TRBD2. Trimming took 6 bases from V and 12 from J; bases not matched to a gene: 11. The CDR3 is 14 amino acids. Germline V gene lookup returns CDR1 MDHEN and CDR2 SYDVKM. Here the CDR3 reads CASSETSGRGRQFF. CDR3 bases: TGTGCCAGCAGCGAAACGAGCGGGAGGGGCAGGCAGTTCTTC.

This clonotype occurred many times. The rearrangement uses TRBV4-1 and TRBJ2-5, with D possibly being TRBD2 (6 bases). The V and J ends lost 3 bases and 0 bases respectively, with 11 bases between them. From germline, CDR1 is MGHRA and CDR2 YSYEKL. CDR3 size: 15 residues. In nucleotides, the CDR3 is TGCGCCAGCAGCCATCTCCCGGGAGACCAAGAGACCCAGTACTTC. This encodes CASSHLPGDQETQYF.

The rearrangement joins TRBV27 to TRBJ2-3; the match to TRBD2 covers 7 bases. CDR1 and CDR2 (germline): MNHEY, SMNVEV (reference sequence). With V trimmed by 2 bases and J by 6 bases, 11 bases remained unmatched. CDR3 length: 16 amino acids. For the CDR3, the DNA is TGTGCCAGCAGTTTACTCTCAGCGGGACCAACGGATACGCAGTATTTT. Translated, it gives CASSLLSAGPTDTQYF.

The CDR3 DNA follows: TGCGCCAGCAGTGATGGTCAGGACGGGGTGAACACTGAAGCTTTCTTT. Residues: CASSDGQDGVNTEAFF. V and J are TRBV10-1 and TRBJ1-1; no clear D gene. This CDR3 comprises 16 residues. Germline assignment: CDR1 WNHNN and CDR2 SYGVQD (reference sequence). V was clipped by 3 bases and J by 0 bases, with 14 bases between them.

This sequence joins TRBV7-9 and TRBJ2-6, with D possibly matching TRBD2 (5 bases). Germline CDR1 reads SEHNR; CDR2 reads FQNEAQ (reference sequence). The CDR3 loop spans 17 amino acids. Trimming removed 5 bases from V and 6 bases from J, with 20 bases in between. CDR3 amino acids: CASSPRPGVPLANVLTF. As DNA, the CDR3 is TGTGCCAGCAGCCCAAGACCCGGGGTCCCACTGGCCAACGTCCTGACTTTC.

The chain couples TRBV7-6 to TRBJ2-1; D perhaps matches TRBD2 (6 bases). The CDR3 contains 16 residues. Trimming removed 5 bases at V and 7 bases at J, with 21 bases between. Looked up from germline, CDR1 is SGHVS and CDR2 is FNYEAQ. CDR3 DNA: TGTGCCAGCAGCCCAGGGACGGGGGAGGCGGGGAATGAGCAGTTCTTC. Its translation: CASSPGTGEAGNEQFF.

V gene TRBV12-3 or TRBV12-4 combines with J gene TRBJ1-5, with D possibly being TRBD1 (6 bases). Trimming shortened V by 3 bases and J by 6 bases, and 12 bases separated the two germline ends. This CDR3 is built from 14 residues. CDR3 region: CASSLRGAFQPQHF. CDR3 bases: TGTGCCAGCAGTTTGAGGGGGGCATTTCAGCCCCAGCATTTT.

This clonotype was seen many times. The CDR3 spells CSAFLAGSNEQFF. The CDR3 coding sequence is TGCAGTGCTTTCCTAGCGGGTAGCAATGAGCAGTTCTTC. This chain connects TRBV20-1 to TRBJ2-1; the match to TRBD2 covers 8 bases. The CDR3 contains 13 residues. After removal of 5 bases from V and 6 bases from J, the junction contained 6 bases not matched to a gene. Germline values: CDR1 DFQATT, CDR2 SNEGSKA (reference sequence).

V gene TRBV11-2 combines with J gene TRBJ1-2; possible D gene TRBD1, 6 bases. This CDR3 has 15 amino acids. The germline CDR1 and CDR2 sequences are SGHAT and FQNNGV. The germline V and J ends were trimmed by 7 bases and 1 base, with 16 bases remaining between them. The CDR3 DNA sequence: TGTGCCAGCACCCAAAACAGGGTTATTAACTATGGCTACACCTTC. Protein sequence: CASTQNRVINYGYTF.

This clonotype was detected a few times. The rearrangement uses TRBV2 and TRBJ1-5; D is unclear. The germline gives CDR1 SNHLY, CDR2 FYNNEI. The CDR3 extends over 13 amino acids. V was clipped by 7 bases and J by 5 bases, with 12 bases between them. The CDR3 here is CASKGNSHQPQHF. The DNA of the CDR3 is TGTGCCAGCAAAGGGAATTCTCATCAGCCCCAGCATTTT.

The CDR3: CASSQDTAGYGDTQYF. CDR3 nucleotides: TGCGCCAGCAGCCAAGATACAGCGGGTTATGGAGATACGCAGTATTTT. The chain joins TRBV4-1 to TRBJ2-3, with D tentatively TRBD2 (6 bases). Trimming left V 0 bases short and J 5 bases short, with 15 bases between. This CDR3 contains 16 residues. Germline CDR1 reads MGHRA; CDR2 reads YSYEKL.

The chain combines TRBV2 with TRBJ2-5, with unresolved D. CDR3 length: 13 residues. The germline gives CDR1 SNHLY, CDR2 FYNNEI. Trimming shortened V by 3 bases and J by 4 bases, and 9 bases separated the two germline ends. The CDR3 coding sequence is TGTGCCAGCAGTGATTGGTGGAGAGAGACCCAGTACTTC. Amino acids: CASSDWWRETQYF.

The rearrangement links TRBV20-1 to TRBJ2-7; D not resolved. The CDR3 covers 15 residues. Trimming stripped 0 bases from V and 2 bases from J, with 14 bases between. From germline, CDR1 is DFQATT and CDR2 SNEGSKA (reference sequence). CDR3: CSARDRAETTYEQYF. The CDR3 coding sequence is TGCAGTGCTAGAGATAGGGCAGAAACGACCTACGAGCAGTACTTC.

The chain employs TRBV7-3 and TRBJ2-2; TRBD1 matches 10 bases. The CDR3 extends over 15 amino acids. From germline, CDR1 is SGHTA and CDR2 FQGTGA. V shed 5 bases and J 7 bases; nucleotides not matched to a gene: 7. The CDR3: CASSPRTGGGGELFF. The CDR3 DNA reads as TGTGCCAGCAGCCCCCGGACAGGGGGGGGCGGGGAGCTGTTTTTT.